These 4 T cell receptor beta chains came from one sample sequenced in a study of blood T cell repertoires in COVID-19 (dated by TCRdb to the early 2020s). The protocol used for the library was the immunoSEQ multiplex PCR assay. TCRdb took over this immuneACCESS table, retaining in-frame rearrangements with V and J assigned. Such tables are incomplete; in checked studies, under half of the missing clones stem from an unresolved V gene, and the remainder is unexplained. Across this sample there are 100,000 or so clones, with roughly 85% seen only once. Of the sample, 9.5% to 13% falls within the top ten clones. The sample taken for sequencing was peripheral blood. Source of these receptors: a woman aged 70-85 years with acute or convalescent COVID-19.

This chain connects TRBV28 to TRBJ1-4, with D possibly being TRBD1 (6 bases). CDR1 is MDHEN, CDR2 SYDVKM, per germline. Deletions cut 6 bases from V and 3 bases from J, with 14 bases between. CDR3 length: 15 residues. CDR3 in DNA: TGTGCCAGCAGCCCGCCAGGGGACCCTAATGAAAAACTGTTTTTT. Residues: CASSPPGDPNEKLFF.

The genes are TRBV5-3 and TRBJ1-2; no clear D. TRBV5-3 is given ORF status, its function remaining uncertain. This CDR3 has 13 residues. V was clipped by 5 bases and J by 0 bases, with 8 bases between them. The DNA for the CDR3 is TGTGCCAGAAGGGCGGAAGCTAACTATGGCTACACCTTC. It is translated as CARRAEANYGYTF.

J is TRBJ2-5 and V is TRBV7-2; 8 bases map to TRBD1. The germline V gene encodes CDR1 SGHTA and CDR2 FQGNSA. Germline trimming cut 2 bases from V and 5 bases from J; bases unmatched to any gene: 10. CDR3 length: 16 residues. The CDR3 region is CASSLRSQGAGETQYF. The CDR3 DNA reads as TGTGCCAGCAGCTTAAGGTCCCAGGGGGCCGGCGAGACCCAGTACTTC.

The chain joins TRBV18 to TRBJ2-7; no firm D call. The length of the CDR3 is 13 residues. V lost 0 bases, J lost 5 bases, and 8 bases lay in between. Germline assignment: CDR1 KGHSH and CDR2 LQKENI. DNA for the CDR3: TGTGCCAGCTCACCACCGGTTGGAGACGAGCAGTACTTC. Translation: CASSPPVGDEQYF. Full variable domain (remainder filled in from reference TRBV18 and TRBJ2-7): NAGVMQNPRHLVRRRGQEARLRCSPMKGHSHVYWYRQLPEEGLKFMVYLQKENIIDESGMPKERFSAEFPKEGPSILRIQQVVRGDSAAYFCASSPPVGDEQYFGPGTRLTVT.